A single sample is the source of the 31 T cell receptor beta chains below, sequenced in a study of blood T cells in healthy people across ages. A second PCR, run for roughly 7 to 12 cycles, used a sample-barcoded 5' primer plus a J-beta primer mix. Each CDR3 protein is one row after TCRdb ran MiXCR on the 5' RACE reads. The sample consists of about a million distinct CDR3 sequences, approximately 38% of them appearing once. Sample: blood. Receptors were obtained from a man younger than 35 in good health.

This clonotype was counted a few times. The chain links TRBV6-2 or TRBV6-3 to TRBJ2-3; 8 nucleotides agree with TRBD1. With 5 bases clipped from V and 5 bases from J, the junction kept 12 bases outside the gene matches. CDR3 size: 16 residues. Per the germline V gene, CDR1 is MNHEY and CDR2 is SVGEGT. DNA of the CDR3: TGTGCCAGCAGTCTCCAGGGGGCGGTTGTCAGAGATACGCAGTATTTT. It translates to CASSLQGAVVRDTQYF.

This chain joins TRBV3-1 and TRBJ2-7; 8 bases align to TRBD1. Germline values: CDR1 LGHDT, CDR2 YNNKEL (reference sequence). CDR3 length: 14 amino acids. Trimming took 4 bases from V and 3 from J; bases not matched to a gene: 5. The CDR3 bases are TGTGCCAGCAGCCCGGGACAGGATAACTACGAGCAGTACTTC. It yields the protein CASSPGQDNYEQYF.

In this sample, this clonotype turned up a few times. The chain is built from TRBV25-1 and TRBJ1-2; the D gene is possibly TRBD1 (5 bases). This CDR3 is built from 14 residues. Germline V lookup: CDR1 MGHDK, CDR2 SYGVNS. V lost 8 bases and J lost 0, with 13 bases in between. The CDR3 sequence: CASAFSGANYGYTF. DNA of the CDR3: TGTGCCAGCGCCTTCTCGGGGGCTAACTATGGCTACACCTTC.

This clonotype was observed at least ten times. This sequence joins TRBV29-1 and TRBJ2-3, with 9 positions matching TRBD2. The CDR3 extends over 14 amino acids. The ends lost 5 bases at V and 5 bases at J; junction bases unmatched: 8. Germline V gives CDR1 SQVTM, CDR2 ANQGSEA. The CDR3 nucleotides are TGCAGCGTTTCAGCGGGGGGATACGGAGATACGCAGTATTTT. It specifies CSVSAGGYGDTQYF.

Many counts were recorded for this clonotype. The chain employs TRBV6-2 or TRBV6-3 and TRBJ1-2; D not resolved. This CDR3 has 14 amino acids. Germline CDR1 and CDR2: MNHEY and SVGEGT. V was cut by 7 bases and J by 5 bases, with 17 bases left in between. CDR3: CASNDVSVAYGYTF. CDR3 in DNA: TGTGCCAGCAACGATGTGAGCGTGGCGTATGGCTACACCTTC.

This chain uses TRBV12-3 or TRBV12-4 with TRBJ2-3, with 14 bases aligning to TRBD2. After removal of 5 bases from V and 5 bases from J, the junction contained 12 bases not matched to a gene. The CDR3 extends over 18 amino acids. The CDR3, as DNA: TGTGCCAGCAGTCCTATCCGACTAGCGGGGGGGAGTCTAGATACGCAGTATTTT. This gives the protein CASSPIRLAGGSLDTQYF.

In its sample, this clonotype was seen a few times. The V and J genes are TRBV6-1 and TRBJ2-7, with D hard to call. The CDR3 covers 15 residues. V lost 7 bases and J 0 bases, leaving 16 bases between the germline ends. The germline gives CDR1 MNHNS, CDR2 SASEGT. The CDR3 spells CASNRVFRSSYEQYF. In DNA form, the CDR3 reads TGTGCCAGCAACCGGGTTTTCAGGAGCTCCTACGAGCAGTACTTC.

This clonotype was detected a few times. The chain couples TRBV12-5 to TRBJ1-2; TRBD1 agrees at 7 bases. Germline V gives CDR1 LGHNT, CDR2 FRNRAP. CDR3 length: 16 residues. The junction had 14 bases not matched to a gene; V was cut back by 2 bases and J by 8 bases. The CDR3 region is CASGLWAGGFAYGYTF. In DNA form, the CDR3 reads TGTGCTAGTGGTTTGTGGGCAGGGGGATTTGCTTACGGCTACACCTTC. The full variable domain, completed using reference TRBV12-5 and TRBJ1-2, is DARVTQTPRHKVTEMGQEVTMRCQPILGHNTVFWYRQTMMQGLELLAYFRNRAPLDDSGMPKDRFSAEMPDATLATLKIQPSEPRDSAVYFCASGLWAGGFAYGYTFGSGTRLTVV.

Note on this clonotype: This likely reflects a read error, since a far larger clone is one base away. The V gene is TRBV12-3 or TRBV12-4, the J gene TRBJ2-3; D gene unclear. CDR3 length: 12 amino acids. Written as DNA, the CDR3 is TGTGCCAGCAGTTTGGTCACAGATACGGAGTATTTT. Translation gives CASSLVTDTEYF.

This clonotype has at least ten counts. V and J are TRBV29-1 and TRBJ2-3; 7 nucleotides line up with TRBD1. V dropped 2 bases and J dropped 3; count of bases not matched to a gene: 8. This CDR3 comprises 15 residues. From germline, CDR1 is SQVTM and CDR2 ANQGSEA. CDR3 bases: TGCAGCGTTGAACAACTCGGACAGGCGACAGATACGCAGTATTTT. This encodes CSVEQLGQATDTQYF.

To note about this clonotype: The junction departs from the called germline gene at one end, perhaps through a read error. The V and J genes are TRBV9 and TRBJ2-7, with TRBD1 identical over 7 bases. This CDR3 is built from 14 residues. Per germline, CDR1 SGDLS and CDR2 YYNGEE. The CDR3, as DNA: TGTGCCAGCAGCCCCCGGACAGGATCCTACGAGCAGAACTTC. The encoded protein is CASSPRTGSYEQNF.

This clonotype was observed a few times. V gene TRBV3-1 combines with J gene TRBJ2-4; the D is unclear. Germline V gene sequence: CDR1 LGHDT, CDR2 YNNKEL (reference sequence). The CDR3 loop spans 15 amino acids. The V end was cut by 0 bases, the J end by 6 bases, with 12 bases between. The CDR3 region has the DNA TGTGCCAGCAGCCAAGATCTTTGGGGAAGAAACATTCAGTACTTC. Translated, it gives CASSQDLWGRNIQYF.

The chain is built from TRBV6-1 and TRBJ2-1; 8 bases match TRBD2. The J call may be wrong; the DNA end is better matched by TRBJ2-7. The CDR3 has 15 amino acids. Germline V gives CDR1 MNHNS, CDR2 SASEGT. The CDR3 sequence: CASSVSGGNYNEQYF. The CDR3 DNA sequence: TGTGCCAGCAGTGTGTCGGGGGGGAACTACAATGAGCAGTACTTC.

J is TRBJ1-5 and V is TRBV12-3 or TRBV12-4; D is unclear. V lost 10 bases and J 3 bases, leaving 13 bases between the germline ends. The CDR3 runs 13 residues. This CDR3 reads CATAWGDNQPQHF. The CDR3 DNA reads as TGTGCCACAGCGTGGGGAGACAATCAGCCCCAGCATTTT.

CDR3 in DNA: TGCGCCAGCAGCCAAGATTTTTTGGCAGAGCAAGAGACCCAGTACTTC. Translation: CASSQDFLAEQETQYF. V and J are TRBV4-1 and TRBJ2-5; D is unresolved. This CDR3 has 16 amino acids. Germline values: CDR1 MGHRA, CDR2 YSYEKL. The V end lost 0 bases, the J end lost 2 bases, and 13 bases lay between the germline ends.

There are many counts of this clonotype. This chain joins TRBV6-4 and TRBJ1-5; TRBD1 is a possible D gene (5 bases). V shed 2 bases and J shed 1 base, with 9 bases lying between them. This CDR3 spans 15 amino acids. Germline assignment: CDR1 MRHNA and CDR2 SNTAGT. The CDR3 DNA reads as TGTGCCAGCAGTGACATGGGGGGAAGCAATCAGCCCCAGCATTTT. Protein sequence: CASSDMGGSNQPQHF.

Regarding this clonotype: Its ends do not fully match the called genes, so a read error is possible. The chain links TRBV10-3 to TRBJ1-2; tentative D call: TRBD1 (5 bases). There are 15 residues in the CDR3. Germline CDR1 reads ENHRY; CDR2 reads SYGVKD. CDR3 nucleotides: TGTGCCATCAGTGATTCTTTCAGGGCTAACTATGACTACACCTTC. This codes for CAISDSFRANYDYTF.

The CDR3 sequence is CASVQAPNRNNEQYF. The CDR3 nucleotides are TGTGCCAGCGTCCAGGCCCCAAATCGGAACAATGAGCAGTACTTC. The V and J genes are TRBV28 and TRBJ2-4; D unclear. V was cut by 8 bases and J by 13 bases, with 27 bases left in between. From germline, CDR1 is MDHEN and CDR2 SYDVKM. The CDR3 loop spans 15 amino acids.

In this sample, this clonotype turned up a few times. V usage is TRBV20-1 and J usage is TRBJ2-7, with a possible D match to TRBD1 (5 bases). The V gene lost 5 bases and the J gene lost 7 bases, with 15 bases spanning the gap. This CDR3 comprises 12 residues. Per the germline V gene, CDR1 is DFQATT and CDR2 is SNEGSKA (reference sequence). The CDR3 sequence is CSAYYRGNEQYF. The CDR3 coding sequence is TGCAGTGCTTACTATAGGGGAAATGAGCAGTACTTC.

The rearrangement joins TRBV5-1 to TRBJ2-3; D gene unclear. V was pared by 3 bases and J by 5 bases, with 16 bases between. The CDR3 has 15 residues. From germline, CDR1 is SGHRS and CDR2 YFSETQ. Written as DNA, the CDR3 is TGCGCCAGCAGCTCCTCACTCTCCCCGGGAGATACGCAGTATTTT. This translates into CASSSSLSPGDTQYF.

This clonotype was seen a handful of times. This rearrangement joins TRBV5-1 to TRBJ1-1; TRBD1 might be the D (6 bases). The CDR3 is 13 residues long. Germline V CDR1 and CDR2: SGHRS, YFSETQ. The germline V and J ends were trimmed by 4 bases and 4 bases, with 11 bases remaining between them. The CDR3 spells CASSPDRPTEAFF. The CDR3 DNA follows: TGCGCCAGCAGCCCGGACAGACCCACTGAAGCTTTCTTT. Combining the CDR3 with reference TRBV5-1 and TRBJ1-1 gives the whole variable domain KAGVTQTPRYLIKTRGQQVTLSCSPISGHRSVSWYQQTPGQGLQFLFEYFSETQRNKGNFPGRFSGRQFSNSRSEMNVSTLELGDSALYLCASSPDRPTEAFFGQGTRLTVV.

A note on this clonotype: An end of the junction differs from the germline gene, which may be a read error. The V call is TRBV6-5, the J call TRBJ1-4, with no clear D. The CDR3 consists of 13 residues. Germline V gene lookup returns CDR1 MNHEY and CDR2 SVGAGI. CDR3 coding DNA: TGTGCCAGCAGCCAAAGCCGTAATGAAAAACCGTTTTTT. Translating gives CASSQSRNEKPFF.

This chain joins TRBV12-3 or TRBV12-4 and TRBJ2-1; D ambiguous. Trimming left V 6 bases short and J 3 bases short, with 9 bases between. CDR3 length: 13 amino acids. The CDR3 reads CASSRGIYNEQFF. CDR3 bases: TGTGCCAGCAGCCGCGGTATCTACAATGAGCAGTTCTTC.

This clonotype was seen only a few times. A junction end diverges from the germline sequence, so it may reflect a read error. This CDR3 is CASSLEGNSNQPQHF. CDR3 DNA sequence: TGTGCCAGCAGCTTAGAGGGAAATAGCAATCAGCCCCAGCATTTT. The chain carries TRBV5-1 and TRBJ1-5; D unresolved. The CDR3 is 15 residues long. Germline CDR1 SGHRS, CDR2 YFSETQ. The variable domain in full, with the rest retrieved from reference TRBV5-1 and TRBJ1-5, is KAGVTQTPRYLIKTRGQQVTLSCSPISGHRSVSWYQQTPGQGLQFLFEYFSETQRNKGNFPGRFSGRQFSNSRSEMNVSTLELGDSALYLCASSLEGNSNQPQHFGDGTRLSIL.

The CDR3, as DNA: TGCAGTGCTGGTCAAGGACAGGGGGTGGACTATGGCTACACCTTC. It translates to CSAGQGQGVDYGYTF. The rearrangement uses TRBV20-1 and TRBJ1-2, with 10 positions matching TRBD1. The CDR3 has 15 amino acids. The V and J ends lost 5 bases and 3 bases, in that order; junction bases with no gene match: 9. Germline CDR1 is DFQATT and CDR2 is SNEGSKA (reference sequence).

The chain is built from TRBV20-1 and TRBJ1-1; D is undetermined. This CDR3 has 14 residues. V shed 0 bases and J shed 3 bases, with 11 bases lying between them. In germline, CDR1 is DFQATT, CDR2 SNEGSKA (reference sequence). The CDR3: CSARDPGGHTEAFF. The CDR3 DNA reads TGCAGTGCTAGAGATCCAGGAGGGCACACTGAAGCTTTCTTT.

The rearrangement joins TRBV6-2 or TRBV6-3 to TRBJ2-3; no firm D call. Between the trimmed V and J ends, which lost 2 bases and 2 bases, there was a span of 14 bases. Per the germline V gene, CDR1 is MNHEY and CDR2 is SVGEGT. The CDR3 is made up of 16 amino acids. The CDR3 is CASSYDLQSNTDTQYF. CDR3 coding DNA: TGTGCCAGCAGTTACGATCTTCAGTCGAACACAGATACGCAGTATTTT.

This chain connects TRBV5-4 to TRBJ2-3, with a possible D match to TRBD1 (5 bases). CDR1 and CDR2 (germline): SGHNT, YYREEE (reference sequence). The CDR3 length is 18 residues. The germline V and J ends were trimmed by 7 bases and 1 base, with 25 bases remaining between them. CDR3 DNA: TGTGCCAGCGGCCGGCTAGGGGCTGGCGGCTTCCGCACAGATACGCAGTATTTT. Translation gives CASGRLGAGGFRTDTQYF.

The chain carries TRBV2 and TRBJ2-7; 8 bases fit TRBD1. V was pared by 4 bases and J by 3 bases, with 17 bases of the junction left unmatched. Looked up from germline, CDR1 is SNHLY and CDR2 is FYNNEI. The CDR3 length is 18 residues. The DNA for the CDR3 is TGTGCCAGCAGTGGTCTCGGACAGGGATCCCTGGGATTCTACGAGCAGTACTTC. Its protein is CASSGLGQGSLGFYEQYF.

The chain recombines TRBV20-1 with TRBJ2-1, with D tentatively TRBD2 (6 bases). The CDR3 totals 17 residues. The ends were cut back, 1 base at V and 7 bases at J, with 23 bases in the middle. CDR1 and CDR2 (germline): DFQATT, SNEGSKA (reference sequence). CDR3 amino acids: CSARALGYWTTKNEQFF. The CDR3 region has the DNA TGCAGTGCTAGAGCCCTGGGCTACTGGACTACGAAAAATGAGCAGTTCTTC.

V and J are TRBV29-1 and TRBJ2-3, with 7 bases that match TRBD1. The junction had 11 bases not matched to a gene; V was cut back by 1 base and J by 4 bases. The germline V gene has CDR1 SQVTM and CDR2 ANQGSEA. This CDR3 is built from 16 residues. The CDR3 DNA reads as TGCAGCGTTGAAGGGAGCGACTACAGGGGCCCAGATACGCAGTATTTT. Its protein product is CSVEGSDYRGPDTQYF.